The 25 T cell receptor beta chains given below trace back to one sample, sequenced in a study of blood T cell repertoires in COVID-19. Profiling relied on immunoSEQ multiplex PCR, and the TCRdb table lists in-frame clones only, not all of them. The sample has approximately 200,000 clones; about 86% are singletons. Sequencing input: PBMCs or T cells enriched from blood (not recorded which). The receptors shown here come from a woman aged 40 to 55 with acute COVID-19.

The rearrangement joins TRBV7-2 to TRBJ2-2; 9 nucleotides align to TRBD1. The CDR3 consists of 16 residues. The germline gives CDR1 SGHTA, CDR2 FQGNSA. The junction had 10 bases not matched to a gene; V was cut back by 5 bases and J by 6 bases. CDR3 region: CASSVRQGVIAGELFF. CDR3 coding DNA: TGTGCCAGCAGCGTACGACAGGGGGTGATCGCCGGGGAGCTGTTTTTT. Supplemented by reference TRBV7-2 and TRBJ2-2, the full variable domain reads GAGVSQSPSNKVTEKGKDVELRCDPISGHTALYWYRQSLGQGLEFLIYFQGNSAPDKSGLPSDRFSAERTGGSVSTLTIQRTQQEDSAVYLCASSVRQGVIAGELFFGEGSRLTVL.

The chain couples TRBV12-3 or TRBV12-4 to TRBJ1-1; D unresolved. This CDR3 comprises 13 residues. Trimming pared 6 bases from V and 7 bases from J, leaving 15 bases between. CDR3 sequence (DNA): TGTGCCAGCAGCCCATCCCGGGATTATGAAGCTTTCTTT. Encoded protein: CASSPSRDYEAFF.

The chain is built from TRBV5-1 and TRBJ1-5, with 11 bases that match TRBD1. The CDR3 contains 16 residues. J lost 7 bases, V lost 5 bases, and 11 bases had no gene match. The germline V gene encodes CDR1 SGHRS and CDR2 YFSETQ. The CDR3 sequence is CASRIGTGGSEQPQHF. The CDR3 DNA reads TGCGCCAGCAGGATCGGGACAGGGGGGTCAGAACAGCCCCAGCATTTT.

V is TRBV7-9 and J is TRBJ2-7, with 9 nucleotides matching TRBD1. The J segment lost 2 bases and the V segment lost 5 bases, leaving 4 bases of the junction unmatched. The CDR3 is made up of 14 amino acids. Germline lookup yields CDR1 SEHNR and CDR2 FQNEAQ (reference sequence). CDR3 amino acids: CASSGTGITYEQYF. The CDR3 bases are TGTGCCAGCAGCGGGACAGGGATCACCTACGAGCAGTACTTC. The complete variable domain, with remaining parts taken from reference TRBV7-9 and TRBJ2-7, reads DTGVSQNPRHKITKRGQNVTFRCDPISEHNRLYWYRQTLGQGPEFLTYFQNEAQLEKSRLLSDRFSAERPKGSFSTLEIQRTEQGDSAMYLCASSGTGITYEQYFGPGTRLTVT.

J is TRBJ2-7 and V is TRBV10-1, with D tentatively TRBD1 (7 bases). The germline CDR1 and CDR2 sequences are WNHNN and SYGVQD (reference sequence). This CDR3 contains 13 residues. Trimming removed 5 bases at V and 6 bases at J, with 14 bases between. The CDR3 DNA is TGCGCCAGCAGTTGGCACAGGGGAGGCGAGCAGTACTTC. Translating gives CASSWHRGGEQYF.

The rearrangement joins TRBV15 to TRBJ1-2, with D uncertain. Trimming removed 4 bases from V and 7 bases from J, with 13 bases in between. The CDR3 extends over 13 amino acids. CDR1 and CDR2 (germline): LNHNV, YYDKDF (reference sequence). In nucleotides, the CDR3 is TGTGCCACCAGCACCGCCTCTATCGGTGGCTACACCTTC. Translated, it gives CATSTASIGGYTF.

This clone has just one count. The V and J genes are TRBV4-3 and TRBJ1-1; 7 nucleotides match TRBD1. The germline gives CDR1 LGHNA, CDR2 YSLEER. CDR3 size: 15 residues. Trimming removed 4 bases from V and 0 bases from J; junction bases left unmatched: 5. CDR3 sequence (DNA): TGCGCCAGCAGCCCGCGGGACAGCATGAACACTGAAGCTTTCTTT. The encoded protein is CASSPRDSMNTEAFF.

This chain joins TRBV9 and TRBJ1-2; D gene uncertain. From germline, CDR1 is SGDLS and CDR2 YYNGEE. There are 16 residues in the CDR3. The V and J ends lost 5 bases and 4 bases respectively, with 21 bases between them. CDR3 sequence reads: CASRASPYNSAYGYTF. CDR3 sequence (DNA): TGTGCCAGCAGGGCTTCTCCATACAATTCCGCCTATGGCTACACCTTC.

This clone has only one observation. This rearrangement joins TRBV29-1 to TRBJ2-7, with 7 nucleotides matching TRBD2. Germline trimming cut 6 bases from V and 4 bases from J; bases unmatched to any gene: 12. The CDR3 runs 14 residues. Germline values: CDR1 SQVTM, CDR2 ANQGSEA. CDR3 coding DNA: TGCAGCGTATATTCCGGTACTAGCGATTACGAGCAGTACTTC. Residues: CSVYSGTSDYEQYF.

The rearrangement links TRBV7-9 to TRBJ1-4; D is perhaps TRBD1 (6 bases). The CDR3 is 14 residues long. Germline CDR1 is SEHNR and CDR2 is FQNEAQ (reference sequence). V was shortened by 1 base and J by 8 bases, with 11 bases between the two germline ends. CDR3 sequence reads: CASSLGQDSEKLFF. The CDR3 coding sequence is TGTGCCAGCAGCTTAGGACAGGACAGCGAAAAACTGTTTTTT.

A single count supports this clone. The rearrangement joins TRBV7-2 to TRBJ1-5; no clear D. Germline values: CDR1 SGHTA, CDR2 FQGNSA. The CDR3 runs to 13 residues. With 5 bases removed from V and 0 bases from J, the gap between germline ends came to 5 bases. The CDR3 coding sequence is TGTGCCAGCAGCCCCAATAGCAATCAGCCCCAGCATTTT. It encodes CASSPNSNQPQHF.

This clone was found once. The CDR3 sequence: CASSWGTGNYRTGELFF. As DNA, the CDR3 is TGCGCCAGCAGCTGGGGGACAGGAAACTATAGGACCGGGGAGCTGTTTTTT. The chain links TRBV5-1 to TRBJ2-2, with 8 bases aligning to TRBD1. The germline gives CDR1 SGHRS, CDR2 YFSETQ. V trimming: 3 bases; J trimming: 5 bases; junction bases outside the gene matches: 12. CDR3 size: 17 residues.

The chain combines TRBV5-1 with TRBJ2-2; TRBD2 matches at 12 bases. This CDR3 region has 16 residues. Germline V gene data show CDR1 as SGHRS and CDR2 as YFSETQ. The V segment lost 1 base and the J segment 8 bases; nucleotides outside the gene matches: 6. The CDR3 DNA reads TGCGCCAGCAGCTTGTCGACTAGCGGGAGTGGTGGGGAGCTGTTTTTT. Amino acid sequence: CASSLSTSGSGGELFF.

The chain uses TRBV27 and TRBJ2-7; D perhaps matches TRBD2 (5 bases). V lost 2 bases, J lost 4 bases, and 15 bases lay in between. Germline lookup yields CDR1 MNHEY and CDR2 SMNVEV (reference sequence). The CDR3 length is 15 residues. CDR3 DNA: TGTGCCAGCAGTTTAACGTCTAGCCCTTGGTACGAGCAGTACTTC. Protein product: CASSLTSSPWYEQYF.

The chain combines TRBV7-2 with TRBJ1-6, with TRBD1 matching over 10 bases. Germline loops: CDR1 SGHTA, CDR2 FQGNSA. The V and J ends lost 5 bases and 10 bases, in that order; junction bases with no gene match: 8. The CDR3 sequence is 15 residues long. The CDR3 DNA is TGTGCCAGCAGCGTGGGACAGGGGAAGGAATCACCCCTCCACTTT. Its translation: CASSVGQGKESPLHF.

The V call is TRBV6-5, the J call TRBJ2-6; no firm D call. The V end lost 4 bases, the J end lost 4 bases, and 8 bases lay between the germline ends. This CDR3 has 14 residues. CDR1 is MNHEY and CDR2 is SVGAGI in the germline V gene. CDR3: CASSLQTGANVLTF. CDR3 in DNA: TGTGCCAGCAGTTTACAGACAGGGGCCAACGTCCTGACTTTC.

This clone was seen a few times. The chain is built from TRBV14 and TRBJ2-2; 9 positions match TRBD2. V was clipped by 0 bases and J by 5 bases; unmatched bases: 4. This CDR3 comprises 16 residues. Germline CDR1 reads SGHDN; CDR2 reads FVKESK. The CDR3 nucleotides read TGTGCCAGCAGCCAAGAAGGCCTAGCGGGGACCGGGGAGCTGTTTTTT. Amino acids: CASSQEGLAGTGELFF.

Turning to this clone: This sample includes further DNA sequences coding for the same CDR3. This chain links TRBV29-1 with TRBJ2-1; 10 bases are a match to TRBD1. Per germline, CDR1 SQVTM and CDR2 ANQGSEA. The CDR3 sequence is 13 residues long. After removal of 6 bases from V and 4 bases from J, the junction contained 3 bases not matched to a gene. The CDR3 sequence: CSVRQGAYNEQFF. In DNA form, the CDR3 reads TGCAGCGTCCGACAGGGGGCTTACAATGAGCAGTTCTTC.

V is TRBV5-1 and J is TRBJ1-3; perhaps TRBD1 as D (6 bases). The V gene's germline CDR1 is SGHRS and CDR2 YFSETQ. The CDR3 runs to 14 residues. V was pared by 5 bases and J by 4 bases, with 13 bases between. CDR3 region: CASREQGPGNTIYF. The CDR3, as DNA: TGCGCCAGCAGGGAACAGGGTCCCGGAAACACCATATATTTT.

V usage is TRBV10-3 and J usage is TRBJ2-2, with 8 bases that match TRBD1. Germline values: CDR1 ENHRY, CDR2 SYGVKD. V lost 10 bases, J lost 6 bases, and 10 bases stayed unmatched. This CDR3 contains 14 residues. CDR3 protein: CATKKTGDAGELFF. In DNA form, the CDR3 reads TGTGCCACCAAGAAGACAGGGGATGCCGGGGAGCTGTTTTTT.

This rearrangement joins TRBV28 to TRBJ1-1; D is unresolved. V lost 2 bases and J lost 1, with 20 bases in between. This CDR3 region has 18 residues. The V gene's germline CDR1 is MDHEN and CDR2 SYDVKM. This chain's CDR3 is CASSLDRAIPSRNTEAFF. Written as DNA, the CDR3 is TGTGCCAGCAGTTTAGATAGAGCTATACCCTCAAGGAACACTGAAGCTTTCTTT.

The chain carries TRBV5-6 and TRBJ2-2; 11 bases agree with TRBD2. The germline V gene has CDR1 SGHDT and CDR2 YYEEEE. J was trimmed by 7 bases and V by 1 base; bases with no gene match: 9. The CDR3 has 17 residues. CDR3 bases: TGTGCCAGCAGCTTGAGACTAGCGGGGAGTTATGTCGGGGAGCTGTTTTTT. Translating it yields CASSLRLAGSYVGELFF.

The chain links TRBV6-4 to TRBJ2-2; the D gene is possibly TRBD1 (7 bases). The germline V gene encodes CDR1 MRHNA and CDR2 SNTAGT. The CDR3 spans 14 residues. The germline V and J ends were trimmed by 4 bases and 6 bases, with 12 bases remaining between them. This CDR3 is CASSGTGEAGELFF. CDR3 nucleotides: TGTGCCAGCAGTGGAACAGGGGAGGCCGGGGAGCTGTTTTTT.

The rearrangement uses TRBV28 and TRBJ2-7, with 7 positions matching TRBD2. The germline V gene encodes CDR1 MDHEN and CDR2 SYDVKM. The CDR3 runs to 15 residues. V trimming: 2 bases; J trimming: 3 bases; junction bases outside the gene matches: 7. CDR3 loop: CASSLNPSGLYEQYF. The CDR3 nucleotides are TGTGCCAGCAGTTTAAATCCTAGCGGCCTCTACGAGCAGTACTTC.

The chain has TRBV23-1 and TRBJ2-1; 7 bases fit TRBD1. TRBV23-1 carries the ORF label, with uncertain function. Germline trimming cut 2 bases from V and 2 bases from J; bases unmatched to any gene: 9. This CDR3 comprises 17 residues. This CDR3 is CASSQRSTGVPYNEQFF. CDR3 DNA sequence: TGCGCCAGCAGTCAAAGGAGTACAGGGGTCCCCTACAATGAGCAGTTCTTC.